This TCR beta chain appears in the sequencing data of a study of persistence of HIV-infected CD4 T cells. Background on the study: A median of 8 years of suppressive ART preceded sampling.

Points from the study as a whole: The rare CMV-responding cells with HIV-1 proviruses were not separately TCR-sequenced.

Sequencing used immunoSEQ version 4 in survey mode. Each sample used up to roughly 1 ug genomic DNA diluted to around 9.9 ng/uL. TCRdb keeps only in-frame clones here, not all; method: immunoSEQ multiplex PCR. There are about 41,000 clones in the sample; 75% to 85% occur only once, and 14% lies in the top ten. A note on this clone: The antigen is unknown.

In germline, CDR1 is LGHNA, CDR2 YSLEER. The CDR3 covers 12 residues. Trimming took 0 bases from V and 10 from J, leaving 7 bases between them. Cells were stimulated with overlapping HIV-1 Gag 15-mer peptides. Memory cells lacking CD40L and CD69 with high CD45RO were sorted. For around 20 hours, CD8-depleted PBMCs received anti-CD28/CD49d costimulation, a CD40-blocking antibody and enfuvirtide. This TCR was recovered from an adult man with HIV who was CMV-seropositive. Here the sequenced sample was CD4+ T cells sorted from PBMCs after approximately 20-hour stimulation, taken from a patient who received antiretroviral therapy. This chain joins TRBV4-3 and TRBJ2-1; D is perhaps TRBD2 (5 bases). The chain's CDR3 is CASSQDRREQFF. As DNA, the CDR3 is TGCGCCAGCAGCCAAGATCGGAGGGAGCAGTTCTTC.